These T cell receptor beta chains were read from a single sample in a study of radiotherapy plus CTLA-4 blockade in lung cancer. Profiling relied on immunoSEQ multiplex PCR, and the TCRdb table lists in-frame clones only, not all of them. The sample includes approximately 40,000 clones, roughly 85% seen only once; the top ten take less than 25%. The specimen was peripheral blood, collected from a patient treated with radiotherapy plus ipilimumab. These receptors were obtained from a human donor with non-small cell lung cancer whose response to radiotherapy plus ipilimumab could not be evaluated. The conserved cysteine and the conserved F or W are not part of the CDR3 here.

v_gene	j_gene	CDR3aa
TRBV10-3	TRBJ2-3	AISGTGGDTDTQY
TRBV11-2	TRBJ2-7	ASSLPGIYEQY
TRBV5-6	TRBJ2-7	ASSFGTSGRVLGEQY
TRBV2	TRBJ2-5	ASSWDLPRQTQY
TRBV9	TRBJ2-5	ASSVDGGETQY
TRBV5-6	TRBJ2-7	ASSLVTGDYEQY
TRBV28	TRBJ2-7	ASSLLAGVEQY
TRBV28	TRBJ1-3	ASSCPPMTGHSGNTIY
TRBV11-3	TRBJ2-5	ASSTGTPTQY
TRBV5-6	TRBJ2-1	ASSLGGRDRYNEQF
TRBV5-1	TRBJ2-5	ASRTTSGTGETQY
TRBV28	TRBJ1-5	ASFDRGQPQH
TRBV5-5	TRBJ1-2	ASSMRQGSGYT
TRBV18	TRBJ2-7	ASSPGTGGTEQY
TRBV10-3	TRBJ1-1	ATGRETMNTEAF
TRBV5-6	TRBJ2-2	ASSLGQGAGELF
TRBV5-1	TRBJ2-3	ASSLLLAGGPQDTQY
TRBV7-9	TRBJ1-1	ASSVDRYEAF
TRBV28	TRBJ1-5	ASSATQGIYSNQPQH
TRBV6-5	TRBJ2-7	ASSYGAATYEQY
TRBV5-1	TRBJ1-1	ASSFAGTGVGTEAF
TRBV7-9	TRBJ2-3	ASSSWTSGGFDTQY
TRBV19	TRBJ1-2	ASRGSGYGYT
TRBV2	TRBJ1-5	ASSEGGNQPQH
TRBV6-5	TRBJ2-3	ASRHQIRADTQY
TRBV7-2	TRBJ2-1	ASSLGGLVRDEQF
TRBV6-6	TRBJ1-2	ASSYPQA
TRBV11-2	TRBJ1-1	ASSLDVGGTEAF
TRBV21-1	TRBJ2-3	ASSPLLGLAGVGTDTQY
TRBV7-2	TRBJ1-5	ASSKTGTYQPQH
TRBV4-2	TRBJ1-3	ASSQPSRAGSGNTIY
TRBV19	TRBJ1-1	ASKTGPNTEAF
TRBV5-6	TRBJ1-2	ASSPLDRGLYGYT
TRBV11-2	TRBJ2-3	ASSYLGTSGRGATDTQY
TRBV28	TRBJ2-3	ASSSLFGTDTQY
TRBV4-1	TRBJ1-2	ASSQDKAGTAGPLRGYT
TRBV15	TRBJ2-1	ATKEGARQNEQF
TRBV19	TRBJ1-5	ATPGWNSNQPQH
TRBV14	TRBJ2-1	ASSPRFWDTYNEQF
TRBV5-4	TRBJ2-7	ASSLEAGGPHEQY